This is a list of T cell receptor beta chains from one sample in a study of shared clonotypes between healthy human individuals. Some clones are missing from TCRdb's copy, which holds only in-frame ones; the method was immunoSEQ multiplex PCR. The table shows 560,000 or so clones, with around 96% occurring only once. Sequencing was done on a sample of naive CD8+ T cells sorted from blood. These receptors came from a woman aged 25 to 39 in good health. The CDR3 runs from the conserved cysteine through the conserved F or W. A D gene is named only where the DNA matches it firmly. Clone size is stated in some rows and not others, as once, few, many or a class when expanded.

- TRBJ1-2 TRBV28 - CASSQGVYGYTF TGTGCCAGCAGTCAAGGGGTCTATGGCTACACCTTC
TRBD1 TRBJ1-2 TRBV7-9 - CASSLAGGQGTGYTF TGTGCCAGCAGCTTAGCCGGGGGACAGGGGACTGGCTACACCTTC
TRBD1 TRBJ2-2 TRBV13 - CASSFGWDRNTGELFF TGTGCCAGCAGCTTTGGCTGGGACAGAAACACCGGGGAGCTGTTTTTT
- TRBJ2-7 TRBV2 - CASSNYEQYF TGTGCCAGCAGTAACTACGAGCAGTACTTC
- TRBJ1-2 TRBV30 - CAWSSTSPSPYTF TGTGCCTGGAGCTCGACGTCACCTTCGCCCTACACCTTC
- TRBJ2-2 TRBV19 once CASGPFGAGELFF TGTGCCAGTGGCCCCTTTGGAGCCGGGGAGCTGTTTTTT
- TRBJ1-1 TRBV19 - CASSIDGPPVNTEAFF TGTGCCAGTAGTATAGATGGCCCCCCAGTGAACACTGAAGCTTTCTTT
- TRBJ1-1 TRBV5-8 once CASSFPLLAEGNTEAFF TGTGCCAGCAGCTTTCCACTCCTAGCAGAAGGAAACACTGAAGCTTTCTTT
- TRBJ2-3 TRBV9 - CASSVRSYFPTDTQYF TGTGCCAGCAGCGTACGAAGCTATTTTCCGACAGATACGCAGTATTTT
TRBD2 TRBJ2-1 TRBV7-9 - CASSPGLAGGGNEQFF TGTGCCAGCAGCCCGGGACTAGCGGGAGGCGGAAATGAGCAGTTCTTC
- TRBJ2-1 TRBV4-1 - CASSQAFAPPRGNEQFF TGCGCCAGCAGCCAAGCGTTTGCGCCCCCGAGGGGCAATGAGCAGTTCTTC
- TRBJ1-5 TRBV15 - CATSSSLTDGNQPQHF TGTGCCACCAGCAGTAGTTTGACCGACGGCAATCAGCCCCAGCATTTT
- TRBJ2-7 TRBV6-1 - CASSEAILLEQYF TGTGCCAGCAGTGAAGCAATTCTTCTAGAGCAGTACTTC
TRBD1 TRBJ2-7 TRBV5-1 - CASSLSTGQEASYEQYF TGCGCCAGCAGCTTGAGTACAGGACAGGAGGCTTCCTACGAGCAGTACTTC
TRBD1 TRBJ1-2 TRBV4-2 - CASSLGQLIDYGYTF TGTGCCAGCAGCTTGGGACAGCTTATTGACTATGGCTACACCTTC